This entry lists 10 T cell receptor beta chains sequenced from one sample in a study of cytomegalovirus exposure and HLA in healthy donors. Vbeta (60) and Jbeta (13) primers were used in the PCR. Profiling relied on immunoSEQ multiplex PCR, and the TCRdb table lists in-frame clones only, not all of them. The table has 150,000 to 200,000 clones, over 75% seen once; the top ten hold roughly 2%. Sequenced input: PBMCs. The receptors were sampled from a human donor in good health.

The chain employs TRBV7-2 and TRBJ2-2; a possible D gene is TRBD2 (6 bases). The CDR3 has 18 amino acids. Germline V gives CDR1 SGHTA, CDR2 FQGNSA. Trimming removed 5 bases from V and 0 bases from J, with 19 bases in between. CDR3: CASSTVLSLATNTGELFF. For the CDR3, the DNA is TGTGCCAGCAGCACCGTTTTGAGTCTAGCGACGAACACCGGGGAGCTGTTTTTT.

This chain uses TRBV5-1 with TRBJ2-5; 12 positions agree with TRBD2. The trim removed 0 bases at V and 1 base at J, leaving 10 bases unmatched. Germline V gives CDR1 SGHRS, CDR2 YFSETQ. This CDR3 contains 19 residues. This CDR3 is CASSLVGLRTSGTQETQYF. CDR3 sequence (DNA): TGCGCCAGCAGCTTGGTGGGGTTAAGGACTAGCGGGACCCAAGAGACCCAGTACTTC.

This clone appeared a single time. The chain couples TRBV6-5 to TRBJ2-7; 13 bases line up with TRBD2. The CDR3 is 15 residues long. The germline V gene has CDR1 MNHEY and CDR2 SVGAGI. V dropped 5 bases and J dropped 4; count of bases not matched to a gene: 5. DNA for the CDR3: TGTGCCAGCAGTCGACTAGCGGGGGGATTTTACGAGCAGTACTTC. Its protein is CASSRLAGGFYEQYF.

The J gene is TRBJ1-1, the V gene TRBV7-2; TRBD1 is a possible D gene (6 bases). Germline CDR1 reads SGHTA; CDR2 reads FQGNSA. The CDR3 loop spans 14 amino acids. The V gene lost 1 base and the J gene lost 1 base, with 7 bases spanning the gap. CDR3 residues: CASSLEGENTEAFF. CDR3 bases: TGTGCCAGCAGCTTAGAGGGGGAGAACACTGAAGCTTTCTTT. The whole variable domain, remainder taken from reference TRBV7-2 and TRBJ1-1, is GAGVSQSPSNKVTEKGKDVELRCDPISGHTALYWYRQSLGQGLEFLIYFQGNSAPDKSGLPSDRFSAERTGGSVSTLTIQRTQQEDSAVYLCASSLEGENTEAFFGQGTRLTVV.

The chain employs TRBV4-1 and TRBJ2-2, with D unclear. Trimming stripped 1 base from V and 2 bases from J, with 5 bases between. Germline CDR1 MGHRA, CDR2 YSYEKL. The CDR3 is 14 amino acids. The CDR3 loop reads CASSQVANTGELFF. The CDR3 bases are TGCGCCAGCAGCCAAGTGGCCAACACCGGGGAGCTGTTTTTT.

The chain carries TRBV6-5 and TRBJ2-7, with 7 bases that match TRBD1. CDR1 is MNHEY, CDR2 SVGAGI, per germline. V was pared by 0 bases and J by 3 bases, with 2 bases of the junction left unmatched. This CDR3 region has 14 residues. This chain's CDR3 is CASSYSGQHYEQYF. The CDR3, as DNA: TGTGCCAGCAGTTACTCGGGACAGCACTACGAGCAGTACTTC.

The genes are TRBV7-8 and TRBJ2-7; TRBD1 aligns across 10 bases. Germline V gene sequence: CDR1 SGHVS, CDR2 FQNEAQ. The CDR3 has 14 amino acids. The V segment lost 5 bases and the J segment 5 bases; nucleotides outside the gene matches: 6. The CDR3 loop is CASSAGQGSDEQYF. The CDR3 nucleotides are TGTGCCAGCAGCGCGGGACAGGGGAGCGACGAGCAGTACTTC.

The chain employs TRBV6-1 and TRBJ1-3; the D gene is possibly TRBD1 (5 bases). Deletions cut 1 base from V and 0 bases from J, with 10 bases between. Germline CDR1 MNHNS, CDR2 SASEGT. The CDR3 contains 16 residues. CDR3 residues: CASSEGQGNSGNTIYF. The CDR3 nucleotides are TGTGCCAGCAGTGAAGGCCAGGGAAACTCTGGAAACACCATATATTTT.

The V call is TRBV6-1, the J call TRBJ2-7, with a possible D match to TRBD2 (5 bases). Trimming removed 2 bases at V and 2 bases at J, with 13 bases between. CDR1 and CDR2 (germline): MNHNS, SASEGT. The CDR3 has 15 amino acids. Here the CDR3 DNA reads TGTGCCAGCAGTGAAATAGGTGGGGAGACCTACGAGCAGTACTTC. Its protein product is CASSEIGGETYEQYF.

The rearrangement uses TRBV11-3 and TRBJ2-6, with TRBD1 matching 7 bases. There are 18 residues in the CDR3. Germline V lookup: CDR1 SGHNT, CDR2 YENEEA. V lost 5 bases to trimming and J lost 4 bases; unmatched junction nucleotides: 14. CDR3 sequence: CASSAILGRGSGANVLTF. CDR3 sequence (DNA): TGTGCCAGCAGCGCAATCCTCGGCAGGGGGTCAGGGGCCAACGTCCTGACTTTC.